A selection of T cell receptor beta chains follows, all from one sample in a study of radiotherapy plus CTLA-4 blockade in lung cancer. The data were produced by immunoSEQ multiplex PCR, yet TCRdb's version contains in-frame clones alone and is incomplete. The repertoire holds tens of thousands of clones, with roughly 80% as singletons. This specimen was peripheral blood, taken from a patient treated with radiotherapy plus ipilimumab. These receptors were collected from a human donor with non-small cell lung cancer who had stable disease on radiotherapy plus ipilimumab. CDR3s include the opening cysteine and the closing phenylalanine or tryptophan.

>TRBV9|TRBJ1-6
CASSVVPGGAQKSPLHF
>TRBV5-1|TRBJ1-3
CASSFTLGTAGNTIYF
>TRBV2|TRBJ2-3
CATGTVGTDTQYF
>TRBV7-2|TRBJ2-1
CASSSRPGSEQFF
>TRBV19|TRBJ1-1
CASSISRDADFHTEAFF
>TRBV11-2|TRBJ2-6
CASSLRQGISGANVLTF
>TRBV4-1|TRBJ1-1
CASSQRVNTEAFF
>TRBV15|TRBJ1-1
CATSRGRVGEAFF
>TRBV30|TRBJ1-1
CAWSAATGGTEAFF
>TRBV6-6|TRBJ2-1
CASRRNQRNEQFF
>TRBV6-1|TRBJ1-2
CASSHSSYGYTF
>TRBV5-7|TRBJ2-2
CASSLEGHINTGELFF
>TRBV6-5|TRBJ1-2
CASRTRNYGYTF
>TRBV4-2|TRBJ1-5
CASSQDLSSKGPQHF
>TRBV29-1|TRBJ1-3
CSVTGSGNTIYF
>TRBV7-9|TRBJ1-6
CASSLAEGLISPLHF
>TRBV27|TRBJ2-1
CASSPWTGWDREQFF
>TRBV5-1|TRBJ2-7
CASSWGTGDYYEQYF
>TRBV7-9|TRBJ2-5
CASSLGQGGTSGETQYF
>TRBV9|TRBJ2-1
CASSLQGGGFNEQFF
>TRBV28|TRBJ1-2
CASSARGQLYGYTF
>TRBV6-5|TRBJ2-3
CASSYGTLAGGGTQYF
>TRBV7-2|TRBJ2-3
CASSLRASSTDTQYF
>TRBV28|TRBJ2-1
CASSYASDNEQFF
>TRBV6-1|TRBJ2-2
CASMTGTNTGELFF
>TRBV7-7|TRBJ2-3
CASSLTGGITDTQYF
>TRBV7-3|TRBJ1-5
CASSLTGGINQPQHF
>TRBV6-5|TRBJ1-5
CASSYSFSKPQHF
>TRBV5-1|TRBJ2-2
CASSLAATGELFF
>TRBV4-1|TRBJ1-1
CASSQGPQGIEAFF
>TRBV5-1|TRBJ2-5
CASSLRTGKETQYF
>TRBV5-8|TRBJ1-1
CASSRRRGVNTEAFF
>TRBV6-5|TRBJ2-6
CASSYGFSTGANVLTF
>TRBV30|TRBJ1-2
CAWSPDPPGAYGYTF
>TRBV7-8|TRBJ1-1
CASSLAQVRAIEAFF
>TRBV7-2|TRBJ1-1
CASSLGGSRTEAFF
>TRBV6-1|TRBJ1-5
CASSVQENQPQHF
>TRBV5-6|TRBJ2-5
CASSLPQTGRETQYF
>TRBV10-3|TRBJ1-2
CAIRGQGYGYTF
>TRBV19|TRBJ1-5
CASSPGTVGSNQPQHF
>TRBV5-1|TRBJ2-3
CASSLAGAGYTDTQYF
>TRBV2|TRBJ1-1
CASSLERVNTEAFF
>TRBV6-6|TRBJ2-1
CASRYGTRRNEQFF
>TRBV6-1|TRBJ2-7
CASSEGSGGAYEQYF
>TRBV7-9|TRBJ1-2
CASSYGQGTNYGYTF
>TRBV6-6|TRBJ1-2
CASRTSTGRVWEGYTF
>TRBV5-4|TRBJ2-2
CASSLALVTGELFF
>TRBV4-3|TRBJ1-2
CASSQWTGERTNYGYTF
>TRBV10-1|TRBJ2-3
CASSPGTARGTQYF
>TRBV7-2|TRBJ2-7
CASSQRDKGLGEQYF
>TRBV7-9|TRBJ2-5
CASSSGIAETQYF
>TRBV27|TRBJ1-2
CASSLTPQGGIGYTF
>TRBV10-1|TRBJ1-2
CASSESGGRGYTF
>TRBV5-8|TRBJ2-1
CASSLGQASYNEQFF